The 12 T cell receptor beta chains presented below share a single source sample, sequenced in a study of Graves' ophthalmopathy and Graves' hyperthyroidism. Amplification of TCR beta CDR3 regions used RNA transcripts. First-round RT-PCR with HTBI primers preceded a second-round multiplex PCR. A single record per CDR3 protein comes from TCRdb applying MiXCR to the multiplex PCR reads. Of under 400,000 distinct CDR3 sequences in the sample, roughly a sixth were seen once. The sample consisted of peripheral blood. The receptors were gathered from an adult man with Graves' ophthalmopathy.

This clonotype was counted many times. This chain joins TRBV7-2 and TRBJ2-5, with unresolved D. The V end was cut by 5 bases, the J end by 4 bases, with 5 bases between. CDR3 length: 11 amino acids. The germline V gene has CDR1 SGHTA and CDR2 FQGNSA. CDR3 region: CASSSSETQYF. The CDR3 DNA sequence: TGTGCCAGCAGCAGCTCAGAGACCCAGTACTTC.

The V and J genes are TRBV29-1 and TRBJ2-2; 8 bases line up with TRBD1. Germline CDR1 SQVTM, CDR2 ANQGSEA. V was pared by 7 bases and J by 3 bases, with 7 bases of the junction left unmatched. The CDR3 has 14 amino acids. CDR3: CSAGQGADTGELFF. For the CDR3, the DNA is TGCAGCGCAGGCCAGGGGGCCGACACCGGGGAGCTGTTTTTT.

This clonotype was counted many times. The chain joins TRBV12-3 or TRBV12-4 to TRBJ1-1; 11 positions agree with TRBD1. The CDR3 loop spans 14 amino acids. The V segment lost 7 bases and the J segment 7 bases; nucleotides outside the gene matches: 8. This CDR3 is CASTEGQGESEAFF. The CDR3 nucleotides are TGTGCCAGCACCGAGGGACAGGGGGAAAGTGAAGCTTTCTTT.

The chain uses TRBV6-1 and TRBJ2-2; 15 nucleotides match TRBD2. The CDR3 runs 17 residues. The germline V gene has CDR1 MNHNS and CDR2 SASEGT. The ends lost 7 bases at V and 5 bases at J; junction bases unmatched: 8. CDR3 in amino acids: CASKTSGTSGGTGELFF. The CDR3 region has the DNA TGTGCCAGCAAAACCTCCGGGACTAGCGGGGGGACCGGGGAGCTGTTTTTT.

This clonotype was detected many times. This chain connects TRBV18 to TRBJ1-5; 10 bases match TRBD1. Germline lookup yields CDR1 KGHSH and CDR2 LQKENI. This CDR3 region has 16 residues. V shed 5 bases and J 7 bases; nucleotides not matched to a gene: 11. The CDR3 DNA reads TGTGCCAGCTCATCCGGGACAGGGGCCTTTAAGCAGCCCCAGCATTTT. This encodes CASSSGTGAFKQPQHF.

This clonotype was counted between two and nine times. The genes are TRBV20-1 and TRBJ2-7; 13 bases agree with TRBD2. The CDR3 covers 15 residues. CDR1 and CDR2 (germline): DFQATT, SNEGSKA (reference sequence). The trim removed 5 bases at V and 3 bases at J, leaving 7 bases unmatched. The CDR3 spells CSAGGLAGAGYEQYF. The CDR3 bases are TGCAGTGCTGGAGGACTAGCGGGAGCAGGCTACGAGCAGTACTTC.

This clonotype was counted many times. This sequence joins TRBV27 and TRBJ1-2; the match to TRBD1 covers 8 bases. This CDR3 comprises 15 residues. V shed 5 bases and J 1 base; nucleotides not matched to a gene: 6. Germline V CDR1 and CDR2: MNHEY, SMNVEV (reference sequence). CDR3 region: CASSPTGGGNYGYTF. CDR3 in DNA: TGTGCCAGCAGTCCCACAGGGGGTGGTAACTATGGCTACACCTTC.

Many counts were recorded for this clonotype. Compared with germline, one end of the junction differs, possibly owing to a read error. Here the CDR3 reads CASSPGQTYEQYF. The CDR3 DNA is TGCGCCAGCAGCCCGGGACAGACCTACGAGCAGTACTTC. V usage is TRBV18 and J usage is TRBJ2-7; 7 bases line up with TRBD1. CDR3 length: 13 residues. Germline values: CDR1 KGHSH, CDR2 LQKENI.

This clonotype was recorded many times. CDR3 in amino acids: CASSFTGFTQPQHF. The DNA for the CDR3 is TGTGCCAGCAGTTTCACAGGGTTTACTCAGCCCCAGCATTTT. The chain links TRBV12-3 or TRBV12-4 to TRBJ1-5; a weak D match, TRBD1 (6 bases). V was cut by 3 bases and J by 6 bases, with 12 bases left in between. The CDR3 runs to 14 residues.

This clonotype was counted ten times or more. The chain carries TRBV6-1 and TRBJ2-4; D gene unclear. The V gene lost 3 bases and the J gene lost 0 bases, with 12 bases spanning the gap. The CDR3 spans 16 residues. CDR1 MNHNS and CDR2 SASEGT come from the germline V gene. CDR3 sequence (DNA): TGTGCCAGCAGTGATTGGAGCAATACAGCCAAAAACATTCAGTACTTC. It translates to CASSDWSNTAKNIQYF.

This clonotype was detected many times. The gene calls are TRBV6-5 and TRBJ2-5; 7 positions agree with TRBD1. V dropped 0 bases and J dropped 4; count of bases not matched to a gene: 2. The germline gives CDR1 MNHEY, CDR2 SVGAGI. This CDR3 is 14 amino acids long. CDR3 region: CASSYSGGAETQYF. The CDR3 DNA follows: TGTGCCAGCAGTTACTCAGGGGGCGCAGAGACCCAGTACTTC.

Many counts were recorded for this clonotype. This chain joins TRBV30 and TRBJ1-1; D not resolved. Trimming took off 0 bases at V and 5 bases at J, with 4 bases between the two ends. The germline gives CDR1 GTSNPN, CDR2 SVGIG (reference sequence). The CDR3 spans 11 residues. The CDR3 coding sequence is TGTGCCTGGAGTGTACCAACTGAAGCTTTCTTT. Its translation is CAWSVPTEAFF.